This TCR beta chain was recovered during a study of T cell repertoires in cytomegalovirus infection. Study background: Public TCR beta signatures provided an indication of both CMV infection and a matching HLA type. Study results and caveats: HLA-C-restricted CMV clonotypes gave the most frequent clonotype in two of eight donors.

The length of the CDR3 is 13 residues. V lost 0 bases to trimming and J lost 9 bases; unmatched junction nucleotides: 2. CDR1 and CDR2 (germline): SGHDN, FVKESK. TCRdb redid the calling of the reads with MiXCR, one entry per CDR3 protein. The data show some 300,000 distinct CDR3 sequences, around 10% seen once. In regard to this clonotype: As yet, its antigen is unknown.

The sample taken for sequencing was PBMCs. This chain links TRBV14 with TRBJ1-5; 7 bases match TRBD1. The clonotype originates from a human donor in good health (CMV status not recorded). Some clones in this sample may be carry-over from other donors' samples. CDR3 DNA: TGTGCCAGCAGCCAAGATTCAGGGGGGCCCCAGCATTTT. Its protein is CASSQDSGGPQHF.